This T cell receptor (beta chain) is drawn from a study of shared clonotypes between healthy human individuals. Donors included only healthy HIV-negative adults lacking recent acute infections or vaccinations. Comments on this clone: The antigen is unknown. Other DNA sequences of this sample code for an identical CDR3.

Study-wide findings and caveats: Generation probability values for non-shared clonotypes were lower than those for clonotypes shared by all four donors. Rarefaction showed sorted-subset sequencing was incomplete despite large depth. Among donors, the sharing of clonotypes was expected to be influenced by sequencing depth.

Assay used: immunoSEQ multiplex PCR; TCRdb lists only in-frame clones, some missing. The sample lists roughly 410,000 clones; roughly 96% were seen once. Material for sequencing was memory CD8+ T cells sorted from blood. Noted subset: CD45RO+ cells pooled with CCR7-negative TemRA cells. This TCR came from a man between 25 and 39 years old in good health.

DNA for the CDR3: TGTGCCAGCCGGAGGGGGCCCTCCTACGAGCAGTACTTC. Amino acids: CASRRGPSYEQYF. The V and J genes are TRBV6-5 and TRBJ2-7; TRBD1 is a possible D gene (7 bases). CDR1 is MNHEY, CDR2 SVGAGI, per germline. Trimming removed 8 bases from V and 0 bases from J, with 11 bases in between. The CDR3 loop spans 13 amino acids.